The 24 T cell receptor beta chains listed next were all sequenced from one sample in a study of CD8 T cells in ankylosing spondylitis. TCRdb independently ran MiXCR on the 5' RACE reads; one entry per CDR3 protein. The sample contains about 150,000 distinct CDR3 sequences, around a third of which appear only once. Sequenced input: synovial fluid, either unsorted or a sorted T cell fraction (not recorded which). Source of these receptors: a male donor with ankylosing spondylitis.

There are a few counts of this clonotype. The J gene is TRBJ1-6, the V gene TRBV6-6; no clear D. CDR1 and CDR2 (germline): MNHNY, SVGAGI (reference sequence). The CDR3 runs 12 residues. V lost 7 bases to trimming and J lost 13 bases, with 14 bases between them. The CDR3 region is CASTQPPRPLHF. The CDR3 region has the DNA TGTGCCAGCACCCAGCCCCCCAGGCCCCTCCACTTT.

The genes are TRBV5-1 and TRBJ1-1; TRBD1 might be the D (6 bases). Germline values: CDR1 SGHRS, CDR2 YFSETQ. Trimming pared 5 bases from V and 3 bases from J, leaving 20 bases between. The CDR3 is 16 amino acids. CDR3 protein: CASRAPGGGADTEAFF. The CDR3 nucleotides read TGCGCCAGCAGGGCCCCAGGTGGGGGCGCGGACACTGAAGCTTTCTTT.

The chain recombines TRBV24-1 with TRBJ2-1; D gene unclear. V lost 8 bases, J lost 3 bases, and 4 bases lay in between. Germline loops: CDR1 KGHDR, CDR2 SFDVKD. The CDR3 spans 11 residues. The CDR3, as DNA: TGTGCCACCAACGTCTACAATGAGCAGTTCTTC. It is translated as CATNVYNEQFF.

This clonotype was counted many times. The chain has TRBV5-1 and TRBJ1-3; 7 bases line up with TRBD1. V gave up 4 bases and J gave up 0 bases; unmatched junction bases: 13. The germline V gene has CDR1 SGHRS and CDR2 YFSETQ. The CDR3 extends over 18 amino acids. For the CDR3, the DNA is TGCGCCAGCAGCCTACTACCACCGACAGGGAACTCTGGAAACACCATATATTTT. Translation gives CASSLLPPTGNSGNTIYF.

The chain uses TRBV3-1 and TRBJ2-7; 10 nucleotides match TRBD1. The CDR3 is 15 residues long. Germline lookup yields CDR1 LGHDT and CDR2 YNNKEL (reference sequence). After removal of 4 bases from V and 4 bases from J, the junction contained 7 bases not matched to a gene. CDR3 sequence reads: CASSLRTGGPYEQYF. The CDR3 region has the DNA TGTGCCAGCAGCCTGAGGACAGGGGGTCCATACGAGCAGTACTTC.

This sequence joins TRBV9 and TRBJ1-1, with TRBD1 identical over 7 bases. From germline, CDR1 is SGDLS and CDR2 YYNGEE. Germline trimming cut 3 bases from V and 7 bases from J; bases unmatched to any gene: 9. The CDR3 contains 14 residues. The CDR3 bases are TGTGCCAGCAGCGGACATAACAGGGGAGGTGAAGCTTTCTTT. Translating gives CASSGHNRGGEAFF.

The chain is built from TRBV12-3 or TRBV12-4 and TRBJ1-2; possibly TRBD1 for D (6 bases). The CDR3 runs to 13 residues. Trimming took off 2 bases at V and 10 bases at J, with 14 bases between the two ends. The CDR3 reads CASSLRGKDAYTF. In nucleotides, the CDR3 is TGTGCCAGCAGTTTAAGGGGGAAGGATGCCTACACCTTC.

The chain has TRBV27 and TRBJ2-3, with D maybe TRBD1 (6 bases). The CDR3 runs to 16 residues. CDR1 and CDR2 (germline): MNHEY, SMNVEV (reference sequence). V lost 5 bases to trimming and J lost 1 base, with 16 bases between them. The chain's CDR3 is CASSRVTGSGTDTQYF. The CDR3 coding sequence is TGTGCCAGCAGTCGCGTTACAGGGTCGGGCACAGATACGCAGTATTTT.

This clonotype was detected ten times or more. This chain links TRBV6-1 with TRBJ1-1; D uncertain. The CDR3 runs to 14 residues. V was cut by 0 bases and J by 5 bases, with 10 bases left in between. The germline V gene has CDR1 MNHNS and CDR2 SASEGT. The CDR3 region has the DNA TGTGCCAGCAGTGAAGCAGTTCTGGGAACTGAAGCTTTCTTT. Translation: CASSEAVLGTEAFF.

This rearrangement joins TRBV20-1 to TRBJ2-1, with 8 positions matching TRBD2. Germline CDR1 and CDR2: DFQATT and SNEGSKA (reference sequence). Losses at the gene ends were 4 bases for V and 5 bases for J; bases not matched to a gene: 10. The CDR3 has 15 residues. CDR3 region: CSATRRTRGDNEQFF. The CDR3 DNA sequence: TGCAGTGCTACCCGGAGGACGCGGGGGGACAATGAGCAGTTCTTC.

The chain links TRBV21-1 to TRBJ2-1; no check of the table's D call, TRBD2, against the DNA was made. TRBV21-1 is a known pseudogene. The CDR3 is 16 residues long. CDR3 amino acids: CASSKVLAGEDNEQFF. In DNA, the CDR3 is TGTGCCAGCAGCAAAGTTTTAGCGGGAGAGGACAATGAGCAGTTCTTC.

This clonotype was recorded a few times. This chain links TRBV20-1 with TRBJ2-5; D might be TRBD2 (6 bases). This CDR3 region has 15 residues. V lost 3 bases, J lost 5 bases, and 19 bases lay in between. Germline V lookup: CDR1 DFQATT, CDR2 SNEGSKA (reference sequence). Here the CDR3 DNA reads TGCAGTGCTAGCGGTGCTGCGGGGCTAGGGGAGACCCAGTACTTC. This encodes CSASGAAGLGETQYF.

V usage is TRBV19 and J usage is TRBJ1-4; D is uncertain. V lost 10 bases, J lost 0 bases, and 18 bases lay in between. The CDR3 has 16 amino acids. Germline CDR1 LNHDA, CDR2 SQIVND (reference sequence). CDR3 sequence: CATKGSSAATNEKLFF. In DNA form, the CDR3 reads TGTGCCACCAAGGGCAGTTCAGCTGCAACTAATGAAAAACTGTTTTTT.

There are a few counts of this clonotype. The J gene is TRBJ2-3, the V gene TRBV7-2, with unresolved D. This CDR3 region has 12 residues. Germline CDR1 is SGHTA and CDR2 is FQGNSA. The germline V and J ends were trimmed by 3 bases and 4 bases, with 5 bases remaining between them. The CDR3 spells CASSLFPDTQYF. In DNA, the CDR3 is TGTGCCAGCAGCTTGTTCCCAGATACGCAGTATTTT.

This clonotype was seen many times. In DNA, the CDR3 is TGCGCCAGCAGCTTGGTCTCGAGGGGACGAACAGATACGCAGTATTTT. Protein product: CASSLVSRGRTDTQYF. The rearrangement joins TRBV5-1 to TRBJ2-3; D may correspond to TRBD1 or TRBD2 (5 bases each). Per the germline V gene, CDR1 is SGHRS and CDR2 is YFSETQ. CDR3 length: 16 residues. Trimming removed 0 bases at V and 3 bases at J, with 14 bases between.

This clonotype was observed a few times. This chain uses TRBV6-2 or TRBV6-3 with TRBJ2-3; 7 nucleotides line up with TRBD1. Trimming at V came to 6 bases and at J to 5 bases, leaving 14 bases not matched to a gene. The CDR3 runs 16 residues. Germline V gives CDR1 MNHEY, CDR2 SVGEGT. Here the CDR3 reads CASSRLRGQVLDTQYF. CDR3 DNA: TGTGCCAGCAGCCGCCTCCGAGGACAGGTATTAGATACGCAGTATTTT.

The chain carries TRBV2 and TRBJ2-2, with 7 bases identical to TRBD1. Trimming at V came to 9 bases and at J to 6 bases, leaving 10 bases not matched to a gene. Germline lookup yields CDR1 SNHLY and CDR2 FYNNEI. CDR3 length: 14 amino acids. CDR3 DNA sequence: TGTGCCAGTAAACAGGGGCCCATCTCCGGGGAGCTGTTTTTT. Residues: CASKQGPISGELFF. Filled out from reference TRBV2 and TRBJ2-2, the complete variable domain reads EPEVTQTPSHQVTQMGQEVILRCVPISNHLYFYWYRQILGQKVEFLVSFYNNEISEKSEIFDDQFSVERPDGSNFTLKIRSTKLEDSAMYFCASKQGPISGELFFGEGSRLTVL.

The chain carries TRBV10-3 and TRBJ2-1; 12 bases fit TRBD2. There are 17 residues in the CDR3. Germline V gene data show CDR1 as ENHRY and CDR2 as SYGVKD. The J segment lost 6 bases and the V segment lost 0 bases, leaving 6 bases of the junction unmatched. CDR3 nucleotides: TGTGCCATCAGTGAGTCGAGACTAGCGGGAGCCTCCAATGAGCAGTTCTTC. Its translation is CAISESRLAGASNEQFF.

The rearrangement joins TRBV4-1 to TRBJ1-2, with D maybe TRBD1 (6 bases). The ends were cut back, 1 base at V and 0 bases at J, with 12 bases in the middle. The CDR3 runs 16 residues. CDR1 and CDR2 (germline): MGHRA, YSYEKL. For the CDR3, the DNA is TGCGCCAGCAGCCAAGCGGGGTCAGGGGCTAACTATGGCTACACCTTC. This encodes CASSQAGSGANYGYTF.

The chain employs TRBV28 and TRBJ2-7; no definite D call. CDR1 is MDHEN, CDR2 SYDVKM, per germline. With 10 bases removed from V and 3 bases from J, the gap between germline ends came to 16 bases. This CDR3 comprises 13 residues. The CDR3 protein is CAISGPSLYEQYF. CDR3 nucleotide sequence: TGTGCCATCTCCGGGCCGAGCCTCTACGAGCAGTACTTC.

This clonotype was detected ten times or more. This sequence joins TRBV20-1 and TRBJ2-2; D is uncertain. From germline, CDR1 is DFQATT and CDR2 SNEGSKA (reference sequence). Deletions cut 0 bases from V and 4 bases from J, with 15 bases between. CDR3 length: 16 residues. As DNA, the CDR3 is TGCAGTGCTAGAGATAGTCGTCAGCCCCCCACCGGGGAGCTGTTTTTT. It yields the protein CSARDSRQPPTGELFF.

V gene TRBV7-9 combines with J gene TRBJ2-3, with D possibly being TRBD1 (7 bases). CDR3 length: 14 residues. Trimming took off 2 bases at V and 7 bases at J, with 13 bases between the two ends. Germline-derived CDR1 and CDR2 are SEHNR and FQNEAQ (reference sequence). In nucleotides, the CDR3 is TGTGCCAGCAGCTTACGGCAGGGGGGTTATACGCAGTATTTT. This gives the protein CASSLRQGGYTQYF.

The chain is built from TRBV7-6 and TRBJ2-3; TRBD1 matches 9 bases. V lost 4 bases to trimming and J lost 2 bases; unmatched junction nucleotides: 10. The CDR3 covers 17 residues. CDR1 and CDR2 (germline): SGHVS, FNYEAQ. CDR3 sequence (DNA): TGTGCCAGCAGCTCTCTAGCCGGGACAGGGAACACAGATACGCAGTATTTT. This encodes CASSSLAGTGNTDTQYF.

This clonotype was seen a handful of times. The chain's CDR3 is CASSLDGAAGYTF. The CDR3 DNA sequence: TGTGCCAGCAGCTTAGATGGGGCGGCTGGCTACACCTTC. The V and J genes are TRBV7-9 and TRBJ1-2; D is perhaps TRBD1 (5 bases). The CDR3 has 13 amino acids. Trimming shortened V by 1 base and J by 7 bases, and 10 bases separated the two germline ends. Germline V gives CDR1 SEHNR, CDR2 FQNEAQ (reference sequence).